These T cell receptor beta chains were read from a single sample in a study of shared clonotypes between healthy human individuals. Measured with immunoSEQ multiplex PCR; TCRdb has only the in-frame clones, and not every one. Counted here are roughly 2.1 million clones, about 92% occurring once; the ten biggest clones make up under 2%. The sample taken for sequencing was naive CD8+ T cells from PBMCs. The receptors were sampled from a young man in good health. Some clones in this sample may be carry-over from other donors' samples. Each CDR3 is given with its conserved first and last residue. The order of the fields is V gene, clone size, J gene, D gene, CDR3 protein, CDR3 DNA. D genes are given only for firm matches. The size entry is marked missing in some rows and otherwise reads once, few, many or a size class.

TRBV27,-,TRBJ1-1,-,CASSLSTSGISEAFF,TGTGCCAGCAGTTTATCAACCTCCGGGATCTCTGAAGCTTTCTTT
TRBV10-3,-,TRBJ2-7,-,CAISEGRVPEQYF,TGTGCCATCAGTGAGGGTCGAGTGCCCGAGCAGTACTTC
TRBV28,-,TRBJ1-2,TRBD1,CASSFPGTADGYTF,TGTGCCAGCAGTTTCCCCGGGACAGCGGACGGCTACACCTTC
TRBV6-5,once,TRBJ2-2,TRBD2,CASSYSQGGTGELFF,TGTGCCAGCAGTTACTCCCAGGGAGGGACCGGGGAGCTGTTTTTT
TRBV27,-,TRBJ1-5,TRBD1,CASSENRGVFNQPQHF,TGTGCCAGCAGCGAAAACAGGGGGGTTTTCAATCAGCCCCAGCATTTT
TRBV18,-,TRBJ2-7,TRBD1,CASSPAGQGSYEQYF,TGTGCCAGCTCACCAGCGGGACAGGGATCCTACGAGCAGTACTTC
TRBV27,-,TRBJ2-1,-,CASSWDAYNEQFF,TGTGCCAGCAGTTGGGATGCCTACAATGAGCAGTTCTTC
TRBV7-9,-,TRBJ2-7,TRBD1,CASSDPGTGGEQYF,TGTGCCAGCAGCGACCCCGGGACAGGGGGCGAGCAGTACTTC
TRBV4-2,-,TRBJ2-5,TRBD2,CASSLIERLAGNKETQYF,TGTGCCAGCAGCCTAATCGAAAGACTAGCGGGCAATAAGGAGACCCAGTACTTC
TRBV9,-,TRBJ1-5,-,CASSVLSNQPQHF,TGTGCCAGCAGCGTACTGAGCAATCAGCCCCAGCATTTT
TRBV10-3,-,TRBJ2-1,TRBD2,CAISLTTNSGNEQFF,TGTGCCATCAGCCTCACTACTAATAGCGGGAATGAGCAGTTCTTC
TRBV6-5,-,TRBJ1-1,-,CASSYYLGREGTEAFF,TGTGCCAGCAGTTACTATTTGGGCAGGGAGGGAACTGAAGCTTTCTTT
TRBV7-9,-,TRBJ2-1,-,CASSLMNEQFF,TGTGCCAGCAGCTTAATGAATGAGCAGTTCTTC
TRBV9,-,TRBJ2-7,TRBD2,CASSITSGAEYEQYF,TGTGCCAGCAGCATTACTAGCGGAGCCGAATACGAGCAGTACTTC
TRBV7-3,-,TRBJ2-3,-,CASSLRRASTDTQYF,TGTGCCAGCAGCTTAAGGCGGGCGAGCACAGATACGCAGTATTTT
TRBV10-3,-,TRBJ2-1,TRBD1,CATKAETGNEQFF,TGTGCCACCAAAGCGGAGACAGGGAATGAGCAGTTCTTC
TRBV5-1,-,TRBJ2-3,TRBD1,CASSLGRGQVLDTQYF,TGCGCCAGCAGCTTGGGTCGGGGACAGGTCTTAGATACGCAGTATTTT
TRBV7-9,-,TRBJ1-3,-,CASSLGLQGSGNTIYF,TGTGCCAGCAGCTTGGGGCTCCAGGGCTCTGGAAACACCATATATTTT
TRBV4-2,-,TRBJ2-7,-,CASSQEGVPSYEQYF,TGTGCCAGCAGCCAAGAAGGGGTTCCGTCCTACGAGCAGTACTTC